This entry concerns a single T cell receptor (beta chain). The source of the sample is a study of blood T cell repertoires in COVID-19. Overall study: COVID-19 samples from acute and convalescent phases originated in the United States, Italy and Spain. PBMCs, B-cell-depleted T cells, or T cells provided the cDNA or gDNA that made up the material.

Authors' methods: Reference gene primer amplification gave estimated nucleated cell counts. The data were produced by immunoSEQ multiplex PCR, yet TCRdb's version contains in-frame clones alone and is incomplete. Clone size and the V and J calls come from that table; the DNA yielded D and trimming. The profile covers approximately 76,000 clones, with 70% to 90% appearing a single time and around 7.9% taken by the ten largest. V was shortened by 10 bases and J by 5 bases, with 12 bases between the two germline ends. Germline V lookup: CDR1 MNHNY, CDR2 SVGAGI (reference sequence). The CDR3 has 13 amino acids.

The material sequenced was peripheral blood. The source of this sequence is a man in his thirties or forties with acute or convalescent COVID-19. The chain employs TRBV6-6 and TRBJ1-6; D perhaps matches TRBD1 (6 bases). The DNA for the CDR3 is TGTGCCATTCGGGACACAGATAATTCACCCCTCCACTTT. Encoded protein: CAIRDTDNSPLHF.